This TCR beta chain was recovered during a study of beta chain features in type 1 diabetes. Trimming took off 6 bases at V and 2 bases at J, with 13 bases between the two ends. This CDR3 has 14 amino acids. Germline values: CDR1 MNHNY, CDR2 SVGAGI (reference sequence). With regard to this clone: Its cognate antigen is unknown.

cDNA synthesis used the whole RNA isolate, giving expressed TCRB sequences. Sequencing was performed with immunoSEQ multiplex PCR; in TCRdb, only in-frame clones are kept and a portion is missing. The sample yields 810,000 or so clones, 17% seen once. Regarding the study as a whole: The study notes PCR might favor shorter templates equally in patients and controls.

The sequenced sample was naive CD4+ T cells from blood. The chain couples TRBV6-6 to TRBJ1-2; tentatively, D is TRBD1 (6 bases). The clonotype originates from a young woman in good health. DNA for the CDR3: TGTGCCAGCAGCACAGGGTTAGTGAACTATGGCTACACCTTC. It yields the protein CASSTGLVNYGYTF.